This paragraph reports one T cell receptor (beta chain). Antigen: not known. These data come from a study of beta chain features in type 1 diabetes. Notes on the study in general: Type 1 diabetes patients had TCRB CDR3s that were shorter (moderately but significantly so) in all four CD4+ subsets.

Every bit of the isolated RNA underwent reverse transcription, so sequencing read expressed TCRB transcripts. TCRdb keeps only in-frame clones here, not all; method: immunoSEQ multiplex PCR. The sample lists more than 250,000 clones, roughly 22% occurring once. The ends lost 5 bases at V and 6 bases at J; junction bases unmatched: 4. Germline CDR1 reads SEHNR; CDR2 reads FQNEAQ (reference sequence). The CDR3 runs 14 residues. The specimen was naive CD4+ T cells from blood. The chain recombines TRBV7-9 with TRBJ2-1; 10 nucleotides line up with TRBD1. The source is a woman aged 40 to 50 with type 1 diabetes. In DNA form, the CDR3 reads TGTGCCAGCAGCCGGGGACAGGGGTTCAATGAGCAGTTCTTC. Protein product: CASSRGQGFNEQFF.